A single sample is the source of the 16 T cell receptor beta chains below, sequenced in a study of blood T cell repertoires in COVID-19. This table comes from immunoSEQ multiplex PCR, and its TCRdb copy is limited to in-frame clones, with some not included. The sample yields about 45,000 clones, approximately 90% seen once. The sequencing input was peripheral blood. All receptors come from a man aged 50 or older with COVID-19, enrolled during active disease.

The rearrangement links TRBV5-1 to TRBJ1-2; TRBD1 aligns across 9 bases. The CDR3 length is 13 residues. After removal of 4 bases from V and 5 bases from J, the junction contained 3 bases not matched to a gene. In germline, CDR1 is SGHRS, CDR2 YFSETQ. The DNA for the CDR3 is TGCGCCAGCAGCACCGGACAGGGGTATGGCTACACCTTC. Protein: CASSTGQGYGYTF.

The chain is built from TRBV18 and TRBJ2-1; TRBD2 agrees at 10 bases. CDR1 and CDR2 (germline): KGHSH, LQKENI. Losses at the gene ends were 3 bases for V and 5 bases for J; bases not matched to a gene: 4. This CDR3 is built from 15 residues. Written as DNA, the CDR3 is TGTGCCAGCTCACCCGGGACTAGCGAAAACAATGAGCAGTTCTTC. Amino acid sequence: CASSPGTSENNEQFF.

J is TRBJ2-7 and V is TRBV27, with 10 bases aligning to TRBD2. The V gene's germline CDR1 is MNHEY and CDR2 SMNVEV (reference sequence). This CDR3 is 12 amino acids long. The V segment lost 4 bases and the J segment 9 bases; nucleotides outside the gene matches: 3. CDR3 in amino acids: CASSSAGGAQYF. The CDR3 coding sequence is TGTGCCAGCAGTTCAGCGGGAGGGGCGCAGTACTTC.

CDR3 sequence: CATSDSYGYTF. The CDR3 nucleotides are TGTGCCACCAGCGATAGCTATGGCTACACCTTC. The rearrangement links TRBV15 to TRBJ1-2; D is ambiguous. Germline CDR1 and CDR2: LNHNV and YYDKDF (reference sequence). Trimming pared 5 bases from V and 4 bases from J, leaving 5 bases between. The CDR3 extends over 11 amino acids.

The chain employs TRBV27 and TRBJ1-1; maybe TRBD1 (6 bases). Per germline, CDR1 MNHEY and CDR2 SMNVEV (reference sequence). V dropped 5 bases and J dropped 7 bases, with 17 bases sitting between them. The CDR3 consists of 14 residues. The CDR3 loop is CASSPGRGKGEAFF. The DNA for the CDR3 is TGTGCCAGCAGTCCCGGTAGGGGGAAAGGTGAAGCTTTCTTT.

This chain links TRBV7-3 with TRBJ2-3; no definite D call. The CDR3 contains 15 residues. From germline, CDR1 is SGHTA and CDR2 FQGTGA. The V end was cut by 5 bases, the J end by 6 bases, with 18 bases between. The CDR3 is CASSLVGLTGDTQYF. For the CDR3, the DNA is TGTGCCAGCAGCCTCGTTGGATTGACTGGCGATACGCAGTATTTT.

The chain combines TRBV12-3 or TRBV12-4 with TRBJ2-1, with D uncertain. CDR3 size: 12 residues. Trimming removed 6 bases from V and 8 bases from J, with 11 bases in between. CDR3 protein: CASRTAKYEQFF. For the CDR3, the DNA is TGTGCCAGCAGAACCGCGAAATATGAGCAGTTCTTC.

This sequence joins TRBV2 and TRBJ1-6; tentatively, D is TRBD1 (6 bases). The germline gives CDR1 SNHLY, CDR2 FYNNEI. The CDR3 runs to 15 residues. V lost 6 bases and J lost 4, with 13 bases in between. The CDR3 bases are TGTGCCAGCAGCCTAAGACAGGAATATAATTCACCCCTCCACTTT. Its translation is CASSLRQEYNSPLHF.

This sequence joins TRBV18 and TRBJ2-2, with no clear D. The CDR3 totals 15 residues. Trimming removed 3 bases from V and 3 bases from J, with 11 bases in between. Looked up from germline, CDR1 is KGHSH and CDR2 is LQKENI. CDR3 DNA sequence: TGTGCCAGCTCACCCTTGTCCCCGGACACCGGGGAGCTGTTTTTT. It yields the protein CASSPLSPDTGELFF.

The rearrangement joins TRBV2 to TRBJ1-6; TRBD1 might be the D (5 bases). This CDR3 comprises 15 residues. V was pared by 3 bases and J by 7 bases, with 13 bases between. The V gene's germline CDR1 is SNHLY and CDR2 FYNNEI. CDR3 region: CASSETDSVNSPLHF. For the CDR3, the DNA is TGTGCCAGCAGTGAGACAGACTCCGTCAATTCACCCCTCCACTTT.

This sequence joins TRBV28 and TRBJ1-2; tentative D call: TRBD1 (5 bases). The CDR3 totals 17 residues. From germline, CDR1 is MDHEN and CDR2 SYDVKM. V was pared by 2 bases and J by 0 bases, with 16 bases between. The CDR3 coding sequence is TGTGCCAGCAGTTTAATCGCGGCAGGACAAGCTAACTATGGCTACACCTTC. Translation: CASSLIAAGQANYGYTF.

This chain links TRBV12-3 or TRBV12-4 with TRBJ2-7; maybe TRBD2 (5 bases). Trimming stripped 6 bases from V and 4 bases from J, with 10 bases between. This CDR3 has 12 residues. CDR3 sequence (DNA): TGTGCCAGCAGAGCGGAACCTTACGAGCAGTACTTC. Translating it yields CASRAEPYEQYF.

The gene calls are TRBV4-3 and TRBJ2-2; D unresolved. Trimming shortened V by 0 bases and J by 2 bases, and 10 bases separated the two germline ends. Germline V lookup: CDR1 LGHNA, CDR2 YSLEER. CDR3 length equals 16 residues. The CDR3 reads CASSQDYGGNTGELFF. For the CDR3, the DNA is TGCGCCAGCAGCCAAGATTATGGCGGAAACACCGGGGAGCTGTTTTTT.

This chain links TRBV7-6 with TRBJ1-2, with a tentative D call TRBD1 (6 bases). Germline V gene sequence: CDR1 SGHVS, CDR2 FNYEAQ. V lost 0 bases, J lost 3 bases, and 17 bases lay in between. The CDR3 runs 17 residues. CDR3 sequence reads: CASSLALGGSSDYGYTF. CDR3 sequence (DNA): TGTGCCAGCAGCTTAGCGCTTGGGGGCAGCTCGGACTATGGCTACACCTTC.

The sample holds a few counts of this clone. This chain uses TRBV18 with TRBJ2-7; maybe TRBD2 (5 bases). Germline-derived CDR1 and CDR2 are KGHSH and LQKENI. The CDR3 extends over 15 amino acids. Trimming left V 3 bases short and J 3 bases short, with 15 bases between. This CDR3 reads CASSPPGRGNYEQYF. CDR3 nucleotides: TGTGCCAGCTCACCGCCCGGACGGGGAAACTACGAGCAGTACTTC. The full variable domain, its missing parts supplied by reference TRBV18 and TRBJ2-7, is NAGVMQNPRHLVRRRGQEARLRCSPMKGHSHVYWYRQLPEEGLKFMVYLQKENIIDESGMPKERFSAEFPKEGPSILRIQQVVRGDSAAYFCASSPPGRGNYEQYFGPGTRLTVT.

J is TRBJ1-1 and V is TRBV5-1; a weak D match, TRBD1 (6 bases). The CDR3 is 16 amino acids. V was trimmed by 2 bases and J by 0 bases, leaving 14 bases between them. Germline V CDR1 and CDR2: SGHRS, YFSETQ. The CDR3 is CASSFNPQGLNTEAFF. The CDR3 bases are TGCGCCAGCAGCTTTAACCCACAGGGACTGAACACTGAAGCTTTCTTT.